This TCR beta chain was sequenced during a study of naive and memory T cell subsets. In this sample, this clonotype turned up a few times. CMV status came from CD4+ IFNgamma after overnight CMV lysate stimulation. The beta constant-region primer was an equimolar mix of two oligonucleotides covering TRBC1 and TRBC2. Ligated cDNA was amplified by four rounds of PCR with nested alpha and beta constant-region primers and SP2. TCRdb recomputed calls from the UMI-ligation and nested PCR reads with MiXCR, one row per CDR3 protein. The sample lists just over 80,000 distinct CDR3 sequences, approximately 9.2% occurring once. This receptor was obtained from a human donor in good health. The sequenced sample consisted of naive CD8+ T cells from blood.

The CDR3 spells CASSWAGGTSTDTQYF. CDR3 nucleotide sequence: TGCGCCAGCAGCTGGGCGGGGGGGACTAGCACAGATACGCAGTATTTT. V and J are TRBV5-1 and TRBJ2-3, with 9 bases that match TRBD2. Trimming removed 3 bases from V and 0 bases from J; junction bases left unmatched: 5. The CDR3 totals 16 residues. Germline V gene lookup returns CDR1 SGHRS and CDR2 YFSETQ.